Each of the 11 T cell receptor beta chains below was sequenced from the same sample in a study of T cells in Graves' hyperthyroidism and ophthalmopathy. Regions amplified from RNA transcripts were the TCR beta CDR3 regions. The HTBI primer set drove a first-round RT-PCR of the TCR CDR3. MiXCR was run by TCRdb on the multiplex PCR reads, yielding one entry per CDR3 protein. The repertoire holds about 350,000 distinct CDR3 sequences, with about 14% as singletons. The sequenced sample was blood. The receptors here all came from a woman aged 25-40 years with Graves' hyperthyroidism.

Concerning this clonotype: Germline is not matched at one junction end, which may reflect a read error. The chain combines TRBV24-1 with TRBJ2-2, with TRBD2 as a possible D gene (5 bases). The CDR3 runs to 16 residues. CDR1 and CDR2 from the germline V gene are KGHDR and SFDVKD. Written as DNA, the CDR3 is TGTGCCACCAGTGAAGCTGGACCGATGAACACCGGGGAGCTGCTTTTT. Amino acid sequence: CATSEAGPMNTGELLF.

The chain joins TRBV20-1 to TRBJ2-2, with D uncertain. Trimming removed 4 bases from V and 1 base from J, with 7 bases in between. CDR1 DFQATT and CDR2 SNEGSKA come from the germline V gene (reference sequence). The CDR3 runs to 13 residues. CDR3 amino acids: CSANGLNTGELFF. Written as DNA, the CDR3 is TGCAGTGCTAACGGGTTGAACACCGGGGAGCTGTTTTTT.

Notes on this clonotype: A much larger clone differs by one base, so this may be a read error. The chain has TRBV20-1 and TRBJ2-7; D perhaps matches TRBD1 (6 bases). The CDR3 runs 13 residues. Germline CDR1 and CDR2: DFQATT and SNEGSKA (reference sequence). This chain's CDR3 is CGTGPGVSYGQYF. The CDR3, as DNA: TGCGGAACAGGGCCAGGGGTCTCCTACGGGCAGTACTTC.

The CDR3 region is CASSLGSGRVYEQYF. The CDR3 DNA sequence: TGCGCCAGCAGCTTGGGATCGGGAAGGGTCTACGAGCAGTACTTC. The rearrangement links TRBV5-1 to TRBJ2-7; D might be TRBD2 (5 bases). Per germline, CDR1 SGHRS and CDR2 YFSETQ. Trimming left V 0 bases short and J 3 bases short, with 13 bases between. The CDR3 loop spans 15 amino acids.

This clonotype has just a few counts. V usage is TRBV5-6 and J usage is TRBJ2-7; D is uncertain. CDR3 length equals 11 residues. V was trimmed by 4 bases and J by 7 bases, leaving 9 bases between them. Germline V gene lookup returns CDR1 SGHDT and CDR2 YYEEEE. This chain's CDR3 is CASSKLEEQYF. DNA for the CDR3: TGTGCCAGCAGCAAGCTTGAGGAGCAGTACTTC.

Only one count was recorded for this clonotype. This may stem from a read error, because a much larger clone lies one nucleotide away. The CDR3 bases are TGTGCCAGTAGTTGGACTAGCGGTAATTACAATGAGCAGATCTTC. It specifies CASSWTSGNYNEQIF. V is TRBV19 and J is TRBJ2-1; 10 bases match TRBD2. This CDR3 has 15 residues. Looked up from germline, CDR1 is LNHDA and CDR2 is SQIVND (reference sequence).

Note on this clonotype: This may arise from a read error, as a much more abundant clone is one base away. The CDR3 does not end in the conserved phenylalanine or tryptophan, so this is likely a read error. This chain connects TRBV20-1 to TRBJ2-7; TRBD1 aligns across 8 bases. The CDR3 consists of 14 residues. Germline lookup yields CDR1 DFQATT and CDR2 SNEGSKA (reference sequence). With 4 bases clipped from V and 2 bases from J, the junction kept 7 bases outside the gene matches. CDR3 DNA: TGCAGTGCTATCCCCGGGACAGGAACCTACGAGCAGTACCTC. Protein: CSAIPGTGTYEQYL.

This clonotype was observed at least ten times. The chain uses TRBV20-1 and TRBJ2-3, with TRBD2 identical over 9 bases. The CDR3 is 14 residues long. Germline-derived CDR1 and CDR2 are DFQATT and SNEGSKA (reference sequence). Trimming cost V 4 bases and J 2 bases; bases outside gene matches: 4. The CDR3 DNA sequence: TGCAGTGCTATTGCGGGAGGGAACACAGATACGCAGTATTTT. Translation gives CSAIAGGNTDTQYF.

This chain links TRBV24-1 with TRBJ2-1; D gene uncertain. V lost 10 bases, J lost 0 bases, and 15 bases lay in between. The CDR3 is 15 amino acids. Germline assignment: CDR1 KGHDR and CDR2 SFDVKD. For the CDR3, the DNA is TGTGCCACGCAAAGACGAACCAGCTCCTACAATGAGCAGTTCTTC. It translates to CATQRRTSSYNEQFF.

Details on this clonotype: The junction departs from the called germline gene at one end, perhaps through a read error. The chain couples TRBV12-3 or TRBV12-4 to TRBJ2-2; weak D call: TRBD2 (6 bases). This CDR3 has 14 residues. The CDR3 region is CASGAGGNTGGLFF. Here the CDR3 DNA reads TGTGCCAGCGGTGCAGGAGGGAACACCGGGGGGCTGTTTTTT.

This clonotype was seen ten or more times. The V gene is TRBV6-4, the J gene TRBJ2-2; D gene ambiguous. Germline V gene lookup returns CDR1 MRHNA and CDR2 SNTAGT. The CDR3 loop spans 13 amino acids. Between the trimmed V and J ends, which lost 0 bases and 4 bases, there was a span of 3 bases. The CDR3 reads CASSDSGTGELFF. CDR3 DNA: TGTGCCAGCAGTGACTCGGGCACCGGGGAGCTGTTTTTT.